This T cell receptor beta chain came from a study of T cells in Graves' hyperthyroidism and ophthalmopathy. In germline, CDR1 is SGHVS, CDR2 FQNEAQ. This CDR3 comprises 16 residues. This clonotype has more than one count but fewer than ten. Its antigen remains unknown. Compared with germline, one end of the junction differs, possibly owing to a read error. Amplification targeted TCR beta CDR3 regions from RNA transcripts. An initial round of RT-PCR targeting the TCR CDR3 relied on the HTBI primer set. TCRdb passed the multiplex PCR reads through MiXCR, listing each CDR3 protein once. The sample gives approximately 600,000 distinct CDR3 sequences, roughly 20% of which show up once; under 35% is in the top ten. Points from the study as a whole: Blood also showed most of the thyroid clonotypes that were expanded above 0.001.

The rearrangement links TRBV7-8 to TRBJ1-1; D is perhaps TRBD1 (5 bases). The receptor was isolated from a man aged 25-45 years with Graves' ophthalmopathy. Sequences were obtained from blood. The CDR3 nucleotides read TGTGCCAGCAGCTTTTTCCCGGGACCCAAGAACACTGAAGCTTCCTTT. This translates into CASSFFPGPKNTEASF.